This paragraph reports one T cell receptor beta chain. What it recognizes is unknown. Germline CDR1 and CDR2: DFQATT and SNEGSKA (reference sequence). The CDR3 has 11 amino acids. TCRdb redid the calling of the RT-PCR reads with MiXCR, one entry per CDR3 protein. This sample has over 650,000 distinct CDR3 sequences, with around a sixth found just once. This record comes from a study of response to subunit inactivated influenza vaccine. General study findings and limits: Few additional T cells are recruited per seasonal influenza vaccination, authors suggested.

The chain carries TRBV20-1 and TRBJ1-1; TRBD1 might be the D (5 bases). The clonotype comes from a middle-aged man who received an inactivated influenza vaccine. This specimen consisted of PBMCs from blood, obtained 5 to 6 days after vaccination. The CDR3 nucleotides read TGCCTGAGAGGGGAAGACACTGAAGCTTTCTTT. Protein product: CLRGEDTEAFF.